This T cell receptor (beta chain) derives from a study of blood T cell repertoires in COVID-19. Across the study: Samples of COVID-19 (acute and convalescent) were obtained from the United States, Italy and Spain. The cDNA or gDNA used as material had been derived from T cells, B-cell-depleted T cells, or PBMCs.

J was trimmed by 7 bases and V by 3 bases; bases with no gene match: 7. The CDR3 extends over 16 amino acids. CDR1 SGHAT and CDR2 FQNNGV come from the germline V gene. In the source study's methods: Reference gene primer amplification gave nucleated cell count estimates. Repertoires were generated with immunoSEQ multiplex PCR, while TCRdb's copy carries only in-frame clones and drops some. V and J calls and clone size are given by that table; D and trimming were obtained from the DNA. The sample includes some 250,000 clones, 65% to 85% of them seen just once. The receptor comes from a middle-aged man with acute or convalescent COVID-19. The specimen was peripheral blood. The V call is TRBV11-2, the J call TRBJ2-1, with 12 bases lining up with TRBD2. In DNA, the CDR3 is TGTGCCAGCAGCTTCAATCTAGCGGGAGGGTTTAATGAGCAGTTCTTC. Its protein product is CASSFNLAGGFNEQFF. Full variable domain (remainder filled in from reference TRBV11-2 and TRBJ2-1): EAGVAQSPRYKIIEKRQSVAFWCNPISGHATLYWYQQILGQGPKLLIQFQNNGVVDDSQLPKDRFSAERLKGVDSTLKIQPAKLEDSAVYLCASSFNLAGGFNEQFFGPGTRLTVL.